There are a few counts of the clone carrying this T cell receptor beta chain. This specimen comes from a study of cytomegalovirus exposure and HLA in healthy donors. The CDR3 extends over 14 amino acids. V was shortened by 4 bases and J by 9 bases, with 13 bases between the two germline ends. The germline V gene has CDR1 MNHEY and CDR2 SMNVEV (reference sequence). It was with 60 Vbeta and 13 Jbeta primers that the PCR ran. Assay: immunoSEQ multiplex PCR; the TCRdb copy retains only in-frame clones and omits some. The data hold roughly 150,000 clones, with roughly 9.8% observed a single time. The sequencing input was PBMCs. The chain links TRBV27 to TRBJ1-6, with D maybe TRBD1 (6 bases). The origin of this receptor is a man in his fifties or sixties in good health and CMV-seronegative. The CDR3 region is CASSSSRGFSPLHF. CDR3 DNA sequence: TGTGCCAGCAGTTCATCGAGGGGGTTTTCACCCCTCCACTTT.